This T cell receptor beta chain is drawn from a study of T cell responses to AZD1222 COVID-19 vaccine (dated by TCRdb to about 2021). Turning to the overall study: A total of 230 to 250 trial participants underwent TCR sequencing, of whom roughly 210 had received two doses of AZD1222 and roughly 26 had received two doses of the MenACWY control vaccine. Trial participants were enrolled by age into 18-55, 56-69 and 70-plus year subgroups, with around 150, 28 and 57 TCR-sequenced participants respectively. What the authors observed across the whole study: Conclusions about previously exposed vaccinees were limited because only six AZD1222 recipients were SARS-CoV-2 seropositive at baseline. Epitopes outside the regions mutated in the B.1.351 and B.1.1.7 variants were reportedly recognized by nearly half of the unique spike-specific TCRs. CD4 TCRs associated with the vaccine covered the entire spike protein, and the dominant responses were in regions 160-218 and 743-854. Participants were mostly white British and included more females than males, and it was suggested by the authors that clonal diversity may have been underestimated. In the small 56-69-year group, the increase in depth fell short of significance, most likely because of low power. Because no day 14 peak-response samples were available, repertoires were characterized only after the peak T cell response. Spike-specific TCR breadth and depth rose significantly after two AZD1222 doses compared with day 0 and with MenACWY recipients.

As regards this clone: The specificity of this receptor is unknown. No clone much larger than this one lies a single base away; base qualities are absent.

From the cysteine up to the phenylalanine, the CDR3 has a length of 14 residues. Only the CDR3 portion is preserved as DNA: 42 bases, with reading frame beginning at the first base. V gives up 5 bases and J gives up 6 bases, and the segment between their germline ends measures 13 bases. The germline V gene (reference sequence) supplies CDR1 MNHEY and CDR2 SMNVEV. The CDR3 regions of human TCRbeta chains were analyzed by immunosequencing. The source study handled its data this way. TCRs in the repertoires were compared against a reference library of SARS-CoV-2-specific TCRs that had been generated with the MIRA antigen-specificity platform. Breadth was defined as the fraction of unique TCRs that were SARS-CoV-2-associated. Depth was defined as the fraction of total T cells that were SARS-CoV-2-associated. Using the MIRA data, every spike-specific TCR was mapped to the spike region that the TCR reacted to and assigned to either a CD4 or a CD8 class. Log10-transformed breadth and depth values were compared by one-way ANOVA with Sidak's multiple comparisons tests. The table comes from immuneACCESS by way of TCRdb, which keeps in-frame sequences with V and J called. Part of the clones is missing from these tables; in studies checked, under half for an unresolved V gene and the rest for unknown reasons. V and J calls and clone size are copied from that table; D and trimming were computed from the DNA. Here the sample has tens of thousands of clones; around four fifths occur a single time. The ten largest account for approximately 22% of the sample.

The sample's time point, from its label and the paper: baseline before first vaccination. Taken with the paper, the label for treatment or condition translates to: meningococcal conjugate vaccine given as trial control. Vaccinee samples came from UK trials COV001 and COV002, including a single-blind randomized controlled phase 2/3 trial of AZD1222 (ChAdOx1 nCoV-19) in healthy adults. For TCRbeta chain sequencing, PBMC samples were collected from trial participants at day 0 and at day 28 after the second dose. This material consisted of peripheral blood, taken on day 0 of MenACWY control vaccination. Here the chain combines TRBV27 and TRBJ1-4; there is no confident call for the D gene. The TCR sequence derives from an adult in good health. The sequenced DNA: TGTGCCAGCAGTATCCAGAGAGGGTATGAAAAACTGTTTTTT. Translated, this is CASSIQRGYEKLFF.